This T cell receptor (beta chain) comes out of a study of blood T cell repertoires in COVID-19. Study summary: COVID-19 samples, acute and convalescent, were from the United States, Italy and Spain.

This CDR3 region has 14 residues. V lost 5 bases and J lost 7; bases outside the gene matches: 8. Germline CDR1 SGHTA, CDR2 FQGNSA. Authors' data handling: Researchers report that nucleated cell counts were estimated from reference gene primer amplification. The data were produced by immunoSEQ multiplex PCR, yet TCRdb's version contains in-frame clones alone and is incomplete. V and J calls and clone size are given by that table; D and trimming were obtained from the DNA. Of 140,000 to 150,000 clones listed, 88% are singletons. The sample comprised peripheral blood. The chain couples TRBV7-2 to TRBJ1-2, with TRBD1 identical over 9 bases. The sequence was obtained from a human donor in a cohort sampled during active COVID-19. CDR3 region: CASSALQGAGGYTF. The CDR3 coding sequence is TGTGCCAGCAGCGCGTTACAGGGGGCTGGTGGCTACACCTTC. The full variable domain, in which reference TRBV7-2 and TRBJ1-2 provide the parts outside the CDR3, is GAGVSQSPSNKVTEKGKDVELRCDPISGHTALYWYRQSLGQGLEFLIYFQGNSAPDKSGLPSDRFSAERTGGSVSTLTIQRTQQEDSAVYLCASSALQGAGGYTFGSGTRLTVV.